This T cell receptor beta chain comes out of a study of regulatory T cells in long-lasting Graves disease. General study findings and limits: Persistent Graves' patients had lower TCR diversity than newly diagnosed ones.

Time point specified: persistent/refractory GD, antithyroid drugs over 5 years with positive TRAb. Scientists built the TCR library using RNA that was extracted from PBMCs. Into tubes containing EDTA, about 9 milliliters of peripheral blood were drawn. Germline loops: CDR1 LNHDA, CDR2 SQIVND (reference sequence). Trimming cost V 5 bases and J 0 bases; bases outside gene matches: 8. The CDR3 is 17 amino acids. Researchers made TCR beta libraries by using iRepertoire HTBI primers and running Arm-PCR on CDR3 regions. A single record per CDR3 protein comes from TCRdb applying MiXCR to the multiplex PCR reads. The sample includes roughly 470,000 distinct CDR3 sequences, around 20% of them seen just once. Concerning this clonotype itself: Its antigen is not identified.

This TCR came from a female donor with Graves disease. The sequencing here drew on peripheral blood mononuclear cells (PBMCs), taken when the disease was refractory, from a patient treated with antithyroid drugs. The rearrangement links TRBV19 to TRBJ2-2; the match to TRBD1 covers 8 bases. The CDR3, as DNA: TGTGCCAGTAGTGGGGAGACAGGGGCATCGAACACCGGGGAGCTGTTTTTT. Translating gives CASSGETGASNTGELFF. Based on the CDR3 plus reference TRBV19 and TRBJ2-2, the full variable domain is DGGITQSPKYLFRKEGQNVTLSCEQNLNHDAMYWYRQDPGQGLRLIYYSQIVNDFQKGDIAEGYSVSREKKESFPLTVTSAQKNPTAFYLCASSGETGASNTGELFFGEGSRLTVL.